The clone carrying this T cell receptor (beta chain) was counted between two and nine times. Under the authors' procedure: Amplified reference gene primers provided the basis for estimating nucleated cell counts. Using immunoSEQ multiplex PCR, the repertoire was profiled, and TCRdb retains in-frame clones only, with some absent. The V and J calls and clone size were taken over from that table, and D and trimming were inferred from the DNA. The table shows 39,000 or so clones, with roughly four fifths occurring only once. The sample comes from a study of blood T cell repertoires in COVID-19. Study-level background: The United States, Italy and Spain were the sources of the acute and convalescent COVID-19 samples. PBMCs, B-cell-depleted T cells, or T cells provided the cDNA or gDNA that made up the material.

The sample taken for sequencing was peripheral blood. The TCR sequence derives from a man aged 40-49 years with active or convalescent COVID-19.

The CDR3 region is CASSPNPTRYEQYF. CDR3 coding DNA: TGTGCCAGCAGCCCCAACCCCACGCGGTACGAGCAGTACTTC. The V gene is TRBV11-2, the J gene TRBJ2-7, with D unresolved. CDR1 and CDR2 from the germline V gene are SGHAT and FQNNGV. V was clipped by 5 bases and J by 4 bases, with 15 bases between them. The CDR3 sequence is 14 residues long.